This T cell receptor beta chain was sequenced for a study of T cells after yellow fever vaccination. The CDR3 spans 13 residues. The V and J ends lost 4 bases and 5 bases respectively, with 9 bases between them. The germline V gene encodes CDR1 ENHRY and CDR2 SYGVKD. This clonotype has a handful of counts. Universal primer sites and UMIs were introduced during 5'RACE template-switching synthesis of TCR cDNA. TCRdb itself ran the 5' RACE reads through MiXCR, one entry per CDR3 protein. The profile shows roughly 310,000 distinct CDR3 sequences, roughly 8.7% of them singletons. The sample consisted of PBMCs, taken on the day of the first yellow fever vaccination. V gene TRBV10-3 combines with J gene TRBJ1-5, with D uncertain. The source is a man between 18 and 29 years old who received the YFV17D yellow fever vaccine. CDR3 loop: CAISGGGDQPQHF. The CDR3 region has the DNA TGTGCCATCAGTGGAGGCGGGGATCAGCCCCAGCATTTT.